This is a list of T cell receptor beta chains from one sample in a study of cytomegalovirus exposure and HLA in healthy donors. Assay used: immunoSEQ multiplex PCR; TCRdb lists only in-frame clones, some missing. The sample has some 140,000 clones; about four fifths are singletons. The sequencing input was PBMCs. The receptors come from a male donor in good health and CMV-seronegative. Each CDR3 is given with its conserved first and last residue. The order of the fields is clone size, D gene, J gene, V gene, CDR3 DNA, CDR3 protein. A D gene is named only where the DNA matches it firmly. The size entry is marked missing in some rows and otherwise reads once, few, many or a size class.

NA	NA	TRBJ2-5	TRBV6-5	TGTGCCAGCAGTGCAACCACAGGGACCCAGTACTTC	CASSATTGTQYF
NA	NA	TRBJ2-1	TRBV7-7	TGTGCTAGCAGCCCGGGACTTGGGGGACCCTACAATGAGCAGTTCTTC	CASSPGLGGPYNEQFF
NA	TRBD1	TRBJ2-7	TRBV10-3	TGTGCCATCAGTCGCTCGGGACAGGGTTTTGGCTACGAGCAGTACTTC	CAISRSGQGFGYEQYF
once	TRBD1	TRBJ2-2	TRBV5-1	TGCGCCAGCAGCCCTCGGACAGGGTTTGACACCGGGGAGCTGTTTTTT	CASSPRTGFDTGELFF
NA	NA	TRBJ2-2	TRBV29-1	TGCAGCGTTGAAGATCGTGGGGCCTACACCGGGGAGCTGTTTTTT	CSVEDRGAYTGELFF
NA	TRBD2	TRBJ2-1	TRBV10-3	TGTGCCATCAGTGATGCCACCGGGACTAGCGGGGGGCCCGGGTACAATGAGCAGTTCTTC	CAISDATGTSGGPGYNEQFF
once	TRBD2	TRBJ2-7	TRBV10-2	TGCGCCAGCAGCTTCGGGGGGGGGACCTACGAGCAGTACTTC	CASSFGGGTYEQYF
NA	NA	TRBJ2-2	TRBV6-5	TGTGCCAGCGGCAGGGTGTCGGACACCGGGGAGCTGTTTTTT	CASGRVSDTGELFF
NA	TRBD1	TRBJ1-5	TRBV30	TGTGCCTGGGACAGGGGAGGCAATCAGCCCCAGCATTTT	CAWDRGGNQPQHF
NA	NA	TRBJ1-4	TRBV4-3	TGCGCCAGCAGCCAAGGCGAGGGCCAACTGTTTTTT	CASSQGEGQLFF